This T cell receptor (beta chain) was obtained from a study of blood T cells in healthy people across ages. This clonotype has a single count. A junction end diverges from the germline sequence, so it may reflect a read error. Staff drew roughly 10 milliliters of peripheral blood from each donor. Alongside a J-beta primer mix, a sample-barcoded 5' primer served in a second PCR lasting roughly 7 to 11 cycles. Using its own MiXCR run on the 5' RACE reads, TCRdb lists one record per CDR3 protein. The repertoire holds about 640,000 distinct CDR3 sequences, around 31% seen once, with approximately 14% in the top ten. The CDR3 consists of 14 residues. Per germline, CDR1 LNHNV and CDR2 YYDKDF (reference sequence).

The sample consisted of blood. The gene calls are TRBV15 and TRBJ1-2; D possibly corresponds to TRBD1 (6 bases). The receptor's source is a woman at least 80 years old in good health. Here the CDR3 reads CVTSRGGTDYGYTF. The CDR3 DNA follows: TGTGTCACCAGCAGGGGAGGGACGGACTATGGCTACACCTTC.